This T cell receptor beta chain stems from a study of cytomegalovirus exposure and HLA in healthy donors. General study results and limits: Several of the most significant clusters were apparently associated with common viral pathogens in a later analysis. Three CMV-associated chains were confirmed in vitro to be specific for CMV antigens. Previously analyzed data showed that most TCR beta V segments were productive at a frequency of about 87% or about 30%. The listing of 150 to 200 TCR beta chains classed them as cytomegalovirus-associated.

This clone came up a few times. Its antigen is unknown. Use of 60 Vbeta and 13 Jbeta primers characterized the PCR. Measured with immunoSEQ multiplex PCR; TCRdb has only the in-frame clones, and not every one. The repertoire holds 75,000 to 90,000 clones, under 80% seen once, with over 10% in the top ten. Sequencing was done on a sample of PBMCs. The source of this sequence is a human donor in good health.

The chain's CDR3 is CASSLPGQRRDTQYF. CDR3 DNA sequence: TGTGCCAGCAGCCTCCCAGGACAGAGAAGAGATACGCAGTATTTT. The chain carries TRBV11-2 and TRBJ2-3, with TRBD1 as a possible D gene (6 bases). Trimming cost V 5 bases and J 5 bases, with 17 bases left between them. The CDR3 consists of 15 residues. Germline V gives CDR1 SGHAT, CDR2 FQNNGV.